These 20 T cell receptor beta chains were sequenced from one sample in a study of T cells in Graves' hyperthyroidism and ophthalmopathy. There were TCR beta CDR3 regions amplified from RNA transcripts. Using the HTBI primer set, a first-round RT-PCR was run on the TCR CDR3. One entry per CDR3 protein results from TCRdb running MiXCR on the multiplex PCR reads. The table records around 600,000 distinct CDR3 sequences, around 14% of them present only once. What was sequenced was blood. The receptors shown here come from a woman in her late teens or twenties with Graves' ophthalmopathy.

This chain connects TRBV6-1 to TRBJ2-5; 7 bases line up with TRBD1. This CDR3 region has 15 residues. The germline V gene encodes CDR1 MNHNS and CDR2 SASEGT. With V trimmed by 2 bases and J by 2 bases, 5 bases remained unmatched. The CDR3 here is CASSEHRGRQETQYF. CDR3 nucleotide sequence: TGTGCCAGCAGTGAACACAGGGGTCGGCAAGAGACCCAGTACTTC.

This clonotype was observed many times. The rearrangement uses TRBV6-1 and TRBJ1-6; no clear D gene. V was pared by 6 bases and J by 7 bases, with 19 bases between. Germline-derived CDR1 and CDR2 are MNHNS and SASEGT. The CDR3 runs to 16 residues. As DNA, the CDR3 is TGTGCCAGCAGGGACGAACATGGGTTGCGGAATTCACCCCTCCACTTT. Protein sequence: CASRDEHGLRNSPLHF.

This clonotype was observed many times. CDR3 nucleotide sequence: TGTGCCAGCAGCCAATACGGAGCGGTCAGCTCCTACAATGAGCAGTTCTTC. Its translation: CASSQYGAVSSYNEQFF. The chain links TRBV14 to TRBJ2-1; D might be TRBD2 (5 bases). Trimming took 2 bases from V and 0 from J, leaving 14 bases between them. Germline V gives CDR1 SGHDN, CDR2 FVKESK. The CDR3 contains 17 residues.

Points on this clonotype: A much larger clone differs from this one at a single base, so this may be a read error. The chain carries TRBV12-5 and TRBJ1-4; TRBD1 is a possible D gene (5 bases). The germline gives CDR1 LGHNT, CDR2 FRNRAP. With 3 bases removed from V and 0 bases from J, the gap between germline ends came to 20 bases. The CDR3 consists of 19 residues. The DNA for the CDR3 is TGTGCTAGTGGTTTTATCGTTAGGGGTTCCCAGCCAACTAATGAAAAACTGTTTTTT. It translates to CASGFIVRGSQPTNEKLFF.

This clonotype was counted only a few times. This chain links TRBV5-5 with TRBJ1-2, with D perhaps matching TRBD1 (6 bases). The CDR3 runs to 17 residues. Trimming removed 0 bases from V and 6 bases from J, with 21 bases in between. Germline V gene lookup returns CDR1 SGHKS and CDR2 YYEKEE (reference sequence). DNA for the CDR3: TGTGCCAGCAGCTTGGGTTTCGGGGGGCGCGGGTCAAATGGCTACACCTTC. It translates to CASSLGFGGRGSNGYTF.

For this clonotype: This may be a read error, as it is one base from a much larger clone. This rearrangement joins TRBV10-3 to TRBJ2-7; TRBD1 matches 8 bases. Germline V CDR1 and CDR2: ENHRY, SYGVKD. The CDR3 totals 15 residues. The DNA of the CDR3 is TGTGCCATCCGTGAGTCGGGACAGGTTTCCTACGAGCAGTACTTC. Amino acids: CAIRESGQVSYEQYF.

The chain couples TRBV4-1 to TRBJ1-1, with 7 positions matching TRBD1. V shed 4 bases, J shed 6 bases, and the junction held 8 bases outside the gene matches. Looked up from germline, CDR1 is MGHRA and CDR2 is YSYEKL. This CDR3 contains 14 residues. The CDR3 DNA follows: TGCGCCAGCAGCCTACCGGGACAGTTTGCTGAAGCTTTCTTT. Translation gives CASSLPGQFAEAFF.

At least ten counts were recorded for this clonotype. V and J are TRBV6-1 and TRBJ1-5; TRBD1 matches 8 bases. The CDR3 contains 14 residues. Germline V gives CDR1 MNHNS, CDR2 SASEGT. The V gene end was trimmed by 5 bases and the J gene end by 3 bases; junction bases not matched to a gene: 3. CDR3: CASSLDRANQPQHF. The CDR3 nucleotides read TGTGCCAGCAGTTTGGACAGGGCCAATCAGCCCCAGCATTTT.

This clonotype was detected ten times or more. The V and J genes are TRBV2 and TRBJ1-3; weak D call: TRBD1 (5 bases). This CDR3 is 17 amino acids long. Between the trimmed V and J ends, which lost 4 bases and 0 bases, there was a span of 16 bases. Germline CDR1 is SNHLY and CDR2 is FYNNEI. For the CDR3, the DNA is TGTGCCAGCAGTGTGTTTAGACAGTTACTCTCTGGAAACACCATATATTTT. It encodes CASSVFRQLLSGNTIYF.

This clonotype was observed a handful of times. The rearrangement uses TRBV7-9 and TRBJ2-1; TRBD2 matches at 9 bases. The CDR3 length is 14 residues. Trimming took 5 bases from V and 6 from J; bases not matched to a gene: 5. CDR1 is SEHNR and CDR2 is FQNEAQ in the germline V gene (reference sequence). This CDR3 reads CASSRGTSSNEQFF. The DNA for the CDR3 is TGTGCCAGCAGCCGCGGGACTAGCAGCAATGAGCAGTTCTTC.

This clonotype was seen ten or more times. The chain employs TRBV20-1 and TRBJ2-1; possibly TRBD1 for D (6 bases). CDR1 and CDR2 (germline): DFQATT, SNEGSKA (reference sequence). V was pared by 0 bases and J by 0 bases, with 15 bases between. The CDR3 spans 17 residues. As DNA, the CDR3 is TGCAGTGCTAGAGACTCTCTTCAGGGGAGCTCCTACAATGAGCAGTTCTTC. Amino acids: CSARDSLQGSSYNEQFF.

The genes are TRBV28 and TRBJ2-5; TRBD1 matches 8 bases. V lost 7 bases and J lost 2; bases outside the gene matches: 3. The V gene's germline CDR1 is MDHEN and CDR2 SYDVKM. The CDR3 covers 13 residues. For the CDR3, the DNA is TGTGCCAGCATGGACAGGGAGCAAGAGACCCAGTACTTC. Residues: CASMDREQETQYF.

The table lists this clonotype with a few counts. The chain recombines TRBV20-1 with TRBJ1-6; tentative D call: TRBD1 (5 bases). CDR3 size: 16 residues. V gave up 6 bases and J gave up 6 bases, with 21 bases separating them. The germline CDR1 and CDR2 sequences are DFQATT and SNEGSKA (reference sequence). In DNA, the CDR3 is TGCAGTGCCTCCGGTCCTCTCAAGGGGCTTAATTCACCCCTCCACTTT. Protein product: CSASGPLKGLNSPLHF.

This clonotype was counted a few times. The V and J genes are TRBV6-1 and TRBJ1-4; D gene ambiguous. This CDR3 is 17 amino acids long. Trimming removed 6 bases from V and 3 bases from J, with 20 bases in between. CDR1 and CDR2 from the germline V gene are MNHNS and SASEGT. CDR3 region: CASSLEGSGNANEKLFF. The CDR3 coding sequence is TGTGCCAGCAGCCTCGAGGGAAGCGGTAACGCTAATGAAAAACTGTTTTTT.

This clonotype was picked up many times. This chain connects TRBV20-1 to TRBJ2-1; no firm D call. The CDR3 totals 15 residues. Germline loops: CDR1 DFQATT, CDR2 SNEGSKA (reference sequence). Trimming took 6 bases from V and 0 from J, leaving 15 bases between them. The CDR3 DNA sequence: TGCAGTGCCATTGACCCCTCGGGCTCCTACAATGAGCAGTTCTTC. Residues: CSAIDPSGSYNEQFF.

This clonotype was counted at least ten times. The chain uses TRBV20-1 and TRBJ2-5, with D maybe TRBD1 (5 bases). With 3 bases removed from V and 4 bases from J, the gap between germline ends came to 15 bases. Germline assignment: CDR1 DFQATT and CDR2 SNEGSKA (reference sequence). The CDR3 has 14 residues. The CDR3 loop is CSASVRLQGETQYF. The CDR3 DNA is TGCAGTGCTAGCGTGAGACTCCAGGGAGAGACCCAGTACTTC.

CDR3 DNA: TGTGCCAGCAGCGTAGCTAGCATCATCTCTGGAAACACCATATATTTT. Its protein is CASSVASIISGNTIYF. The chain is built from TRBV9 and TRBJ1-3; D call uncertain. The CDR3 is 16 amino acids. Germline loops: CDR1 SGDLS, CDR2 YYNGEE. Deletions cut 0 bases from V and 0 bases from J, with 10 bases between. The full variable domain, in which reference TRBV9 and TRBJ1-3 provide the parts outside the CDR3, is DSGVTQTPKHLITATGQRVTLRCSPRSGDLSVYWYQQSLDQGLQFLIQYYNGEERAKGNILERFSAQQFPDLHSELNLSSLELGDSALYFCASSVASIISGNTIYFGEGSWLTVV.

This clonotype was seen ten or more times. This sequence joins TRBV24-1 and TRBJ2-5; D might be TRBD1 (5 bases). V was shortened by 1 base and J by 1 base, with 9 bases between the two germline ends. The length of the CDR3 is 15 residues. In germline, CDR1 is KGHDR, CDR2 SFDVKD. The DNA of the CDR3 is TGTGCCACCAGTGATTTCGCCAGGGCCCAAGAGACCCAGTACTTC. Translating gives CATSDFARAQETQYF.

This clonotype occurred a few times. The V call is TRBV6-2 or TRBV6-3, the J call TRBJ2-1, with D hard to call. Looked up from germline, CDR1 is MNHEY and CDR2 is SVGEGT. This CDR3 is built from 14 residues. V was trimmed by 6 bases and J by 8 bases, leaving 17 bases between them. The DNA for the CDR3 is TGTGCCAGCAGCCAGAGACTTCTAGGGCATGAGCAGTTCTTC. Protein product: CASSQRLLGHEQFF.

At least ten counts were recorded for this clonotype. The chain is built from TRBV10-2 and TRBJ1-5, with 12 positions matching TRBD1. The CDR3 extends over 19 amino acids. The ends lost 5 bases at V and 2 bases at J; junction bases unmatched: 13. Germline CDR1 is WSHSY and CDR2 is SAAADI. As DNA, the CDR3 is TGCGCCAGCAGTCGGGACAGGGGGCGATTAAGGATGGGCAATCAGCCCCAGCATTTT. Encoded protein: CASSRDRGRLRMGNQPQHF.